These 19 T cell receptor beta chains share one sample of origin, sequenced in a study of T cell changes during pregnancy in multiple sclerosis. The data were produced by immunoSEQ multiplex PCR, yet TCRdb's version contains in-frame clones alone and is incomplete. The table has about 50,000 clones, over 80% seen once. The sequencing used CD8+ T cells from peripheral blood mononuclear cells, collected after pregnancy. The receptor set was obtained from a female donor with multiple sclerosis, enrolled in a pregnancy study.

J is TRBJ2-1 and V is TRBV7-9, with D uncertain. The CDR3 is made up of 15 amino acids. Germline V lookup: CDR1 SEHNR, CDR2 FQNEAQ (reference sequence). V lost 2 bases, J lost 4 bases, and 12 bases lay in between. Here the CDR3 DNA reads TGTGCCAGCAGCTTACGGCGACACCGGTACAATGAGCAGTTCTTC. Protein: CASSLRRHRYNEQFF.

The chain uses TRBV7-8 and TRBJ1-1; D is undetermined. From germline, CDR1 is SGHVS and CDR2 FQNEAQ. V was trimmed by 1 base and J by 3 bases, leaving 18 bases between them. CDR3 length: 17 amino acids. The CDR3 coding sequence is TGTGCCAGCAGCTTAGAAACTAGCCGGGCCGGGTACACTGAAGCTTTCTTT. It codes for CASSLETSRAGYTEAFF.

The chain employs TRBV7-9 and TRBJ2-1, with D perhaps matching TRBD1 (5 bases). Germline CDR1 SEHNR, CDR2 FQNEAQ (reference sequence). The V end lost 5 bases, the J end lost 1 base, and 15 bases lay between the germline ends. There are 16 residues in the CDR3. CDR3 sequence reads: CASSPERGRSYNEQFF. As DNA, the CDR3 is TGTGCCAGCAGCCCGGAAAGGGGAAGGTCCTACAATGAGCAGTTCTTC.

This chain joins TRBV6-4 and TRBJ2-3, with D unclear. The CDR3 length is 15 residues. Germline V CDR1 and CDR2: MRHNA, SNTAGT. Trimming took 5 bases from V and 0 from J, leaving 12 bases between them. CDR3 nucleotides: TGTGCCAGCAGTAACAGTGCCTCTAGCACAGATACGCAGTATTTT. Translation: CASSNSASSTDTQYF.

The CDR3 nucleotides read TGTGCCAGCAGTGATCGGTTGACAGGGGAGGGTGAAAAACTGTTTTTT. Protein product: CASSDRLTGEGEKLFF. This chain joins TRBV6-1 and TRBJ1-4; 8 bases are a match to TRBD1. The germline V gene has CDR1 MNHNS and CDR2 SASEGT. Trimming took 3 bases from V and 7 from J; bases not matched to a gene: 10. There are 16 residues in the CDR3.

This sequence joins TRBV9 and TRBJ1-2; no clear D gene. The CDR3 covers 14 residues. In germline, CDR1 is SGDLS, CDR2 YYNGEE. Deletions cut 0 bases from V and 8 bases from J, with 14 bases between. The CDR3 DNA is TGTGCCAGCAGCGTAGGTTCCTCCCAGAGGGGCTACACCTTC. Translating it yields CASSVGSSQRGYTF.

The CDR3 sequence: CASSEYRGLSEAFF. The CDR3 region has the DNA TGTGCCAGCAGTGAATACAGGGGTTTGTCTGAAGCTTTCTTT. V gene TRBV6-1 combines with J gene TRBJ1-1; TRBD1 aligns across 7 bases. The J segment lost 6 bases and the V segment lost 2 bases, leaving 6 bases of the junction unmatched. Germline V lookup: CDR1 MNHNS, CDR2 SASEGT. The CDR3 length is 14 residues.

This chain uses TRBV2 with TRBJ2-1, with 13 positions matching TRBD2. The CDR3 has 16 residues. V shed 6 bases and J 9 bases; nucleotides not matched to a gene: 11. CDR1 and CDR2 (germline): SNHLY, FYNNEI. Written as DNA, the CDR3 is TGTGCCAGCAGCGGCATTACTAGCGGGGGGGGCTTTGAGCAGTTCTTC. This encodes CASSGITSGGGFEQFF. Supplemented by reference TRBV2 and TRBJ2-1, the full variable domain reads EPEVTQTPSHQVTQMGQEVILRCVPISNHLYFYWYRQILGQKVEFLVSFYNNEISEKSEIFDDQFSVERPDGSNFTLKIRSTKLEDSAMYFCASSGITSGGGFEQFFGPGTRLTVL.

V is TRBV5-6 and J is TRBJ1-1; 7 nucleotides agree with TRBD1. CDR3 size: 11 residues. The ends lost 3 bases at V and 8 bases at J; junction bases unmatched: 1. Germline V lookup: CDR1 SGHDT, CDR2 YYEEEE. The CDR3 nucleotides read TGTGCCAGCAGCTCAGGGGGGGAAGCTTTCTTT. Its translation: CASSSGGEAFF.

V gene TRBV9 combines with J gene TRBJ2-5; 9 nucleotides align to TRBD2. V gave up 0 bases and J gave up 5 bases; unmatched junction bases: 8. Germline-derived CDR1 and CDR2 are SGDLS and YYNGEE. This CDR3 has 16 residues. In DNA form, the CDR3 reads TGTGCCAGCAGCGTAGATCTGCGGGGGGGAGGTGAGACCCAGTACTTC. Translation: CASSVDLRGGGETQYF. Supplemented by reference TRBV9 and TRBJ2-5, the full variable domain reads DSGVTQTPKHLITATGQRVTLRCSPRSGDLSVYWYQQSLDQGLQFLIQYYNGEERAKGNILERFSAQQFPDLHSELNLSSLELGDSALYFCASSVDLRGGGETQYFGPGTRLLVL.

V and J are TRBV5-6 and TRBJ1-4; D gene uncertain. Between the trimmed V and J ends, which lost 1 base and 0 bases, there was a span of 7 bases. Germline CDR1 and CDR2: SGHDT and YYEEEE. The CDR3 consists of 15 residues. CDR3 nucleotide sequence: TGTGCCAGCAGCTTGTCCGGGACAACTAATGAAAAACTGTTTTTT. Protein: CASSLSGTTNEKLFF.

The rearrangement links TRBV7-2 to TRBJ2-3, with D unresolved. The V gene lost 1 base and the J gene lost 6 bases, with 14 bases spanning the gap. This CDR3 contains 15 residues. The germline V gene has CDR1 SGHTA and CDR2 FQGNSA. The CDR3 DNA reads as TGTGCCAGCAGCTTAGTTGGCGCGGTCCTTGATACGCAGTATTTT. Its translation: CASSLVGAVLDTQYF.

The rearrangement joins TRBV19 to TRBJ2-1; 8 bases are a match to TRBD1. With V trimmed by 2 bases and J by 0 bases, 0 bases remained unmatched. Germline loops: CDR1 LNHDA, CDR2 SQIVND (reference sequence). CDR3 length: 15 amino acids. CDR3 sequence: CASSIQGASYNEQFF. CDR3 nucleotide sequence: TGTGCCAGTAGTATACAGGGGGCCTCCTACAATGAGCAGTTCTTC.

J is TRBJ2-5 and V is TRBV7-6, with D possibly matching TRBD2 (7 bases). Germline V gene sequence: CDR1 SGHVS, CDR2 FNYEAQ. CDR3 length equals 16 residues. The ends were cut back, 5 bases at V and 5 bases at J, with 21 bases in the middle. CDR3 loop: CASSGVVRGRGETQYF. CDR3 in DNA: TGTGCCAGCAGCGGGGTAGTGCGGGGGCGAGGGGAGACCCAGTACTTC.

V and J are TRBV5-4 and TRBJ1-3, with D perhaps TRBD1 (6 bases). The CDR3 runs 15 residues. Germline loops: CDR1 SGHNT, CDR2 YYREEE (reference sequence). Trimming removed 5 bases from V and 0 bases from J, with 12 bases in between. The CDR3 here is CASSLDRNSGNTIYF. The CDR3 nucleotides read TGTGCCAGCAGTCTCGACAGGAACTCTGGAAACACCATATATTTT.

The chain couples TRBV27 to TRBJ2-1; a weak D match, TRBD1 (5 bases). V shed 4 bases and J shed 5 bases, with 12 bases lying between them. This CDR3 has 14 amino acids. Germline values: CDR1 MNHEY, CDR2 SMNVEV (reference sequence). In nucleotides, the CDR3 is TGTGCCAGCAGTTATGGGGCAGCCGACAATGAGCAGTTCTTC. Its protein is CASSYGAADNEQFF.

The genes are TRBV7-9 and TRBJ2-7; D gene unclear. The V gene's germline CDR1 is SEHNR and CDR2 FQNEAQ (reference sequence). With 2 bases removed from V and 5 bases from J, the gap between germline ends came to 13 bases. CDR3 length: 14 amino acids. Here the CDR3 reads CASSLSAGNDEQYF. CDR3 nucleotide sequence: TGTGCCAGCAGCTTATCCGCAGGCAACGACGAGCAGTACTTC.

J is TRBJ2-7 and V is TRBV11-2; TRBD1 agrees at 7 bases. CDR1 is SGHAT and CDR2 is FQNNGV in the germline V gene. V shed 4 bases and J 7 bases; nucleotides not matched to a gene: 10. CDR3 length equals 14 residues. The CDR3 region has the DNA TGTGCCAGCAGCTCGACGACAGGGACGGGAGAGCAGTACTTC. It is translated as CASSSTTGTGEQYF.

The chain is built from TRBV6-1 and TRBJ1-1, with TRBD1 as a possible D gene (5 bases). Germline CDR1 MNHNS, CDR2 SASEGT. The CDR3 is made up of 16 amino acids. V lost 4 bases to trimming and J lost 3 bases, with 18 bases between them. CDR3 loop: CASSGGFREADTEAFF. The CDR3 region has the DNA TGTGCCAGCAGTGGTGGGTTCAGGGAGGCGGACACTGAAGCTTTCTTT.